This TCR beta chain was identified during a study of T cell responses to AZD1222 COVID-19 vaccine. Study outcomes and limitations: Every sample of the repertoires postdated the peak T cell response.

As for this clone: The antigen is undetermined.

The CDR3 loop spans 14 amino acids. Germline CDR1 and CDR2: SGDLS and YYNGEE. Trimming shortened V by 2 bases and J by 4 bases, and 10 bases separated the two germline ends. TCRdb's copy holds only in-frame clones and misses some; the assay was immunoSEQ multiplex PCR. Of about 150,000 clones listed, approximately 90% were seen once; the top ten hold 3.8%. This sequence joins TRBV9 and TRBJ1-5, with D possibly TRBD1 on 5 matching bases. Sequencing was performed on peripheral blood, taken 28 days after the second AZD1222 dose. This receptor was taken from an adult who received the AZD1222 COVID-19 vaccine. The CDR3 sequence: CASSVDSRNQPQHF. The CDR3, as DNA: TGTGCCAGCAGCGTTGACAGTAGGAATCAGCCCCAGCATTTT.